The 17 T cell receptor beta chains presented below share a single source sample, sequenced in a study of shared clonotypes between healthy human individuals. Naive CD8 cells lacked CD45RO, underwent positive selection for CCR7 and left out terminally differentiated effector memory CD45RA+ cells. Here immunoSEQ multiplex PCR was the method, and the copy in TCRdb shows in-frame clones only, minus some. The table records millions of clones, approximately 94% of them present only once. Sequenced: naive CD8+ T cells sorted from blood. These receptor sequences come from a young man in good health.

The chain recombines TRBV27 with TRBJ2-7; tentatively, D is TRBD1 (6 bases). V was clipped by 5 bases and J by 4 bases, with 21 bases between them. The CDR3 has 16 residues. Germline lookup yields CDR1 MNHEY and CDR2 SMNVEV (reference sequence). CDR3 protein: CASSHGSGAGVYEQYF. The CDR3 DNA sequence: TGTGCCAGCAGTCACGGATCAGGGGCCGGCGTTTACGAGCAGTACTTC.

V gene TRBV2 combines with J gene TRBJ2-1, with D perhaps TRBD1 or TRBD2 (5 bases each). The CDR3 loop spans 14 amino acids. Germline V CDR1 and CDR2: SNHLY, FYNNEI. The V end lost 0 bases, the J end lost 8 bases, and 11 bases lay between the germline ends. CDR3: CASSEATMGDEQFF. CDR3 bases: TGTGCCAGCAGTGAAGCTACGATGGGGGATGAGCAGTTCTTC.

This chain uses TRBV28 with TRBJ2-7; tentative D call: TRBD2 (5 bases). The CDR3 length is 16 residues. CDR1 MDHEN and CDR2 SYDVKM come from the germline V gene. Trimming stripped 5 bases from V and 3 bases from J, with 20 bases between. CDR3 loop: CASSDPTGETYYEQYF. In nucleotides, the CDR3 is TGTGCCAGCAGTGACCCGACCGGGGAGACCTACTACGAGCAGTACTTC.

The chain couples TRBV29-1 to TRBJ2-2; the D gene is possibly TRBD2 (6 bases). V dropped 6 bases and J dropped 3 bases, with 11 bases sitting between them. Germline V lookup: CDR1 SQVTM, CDR2 ANQGSEA. The CDR3 loop spans 13 amino acids. CDR3 sequence: CSVGTSYTGELFF. The CDR3 bases are TGCAGCGTGGGGACTTCTTACACCGGGGAGCTGTTTTTT.

The chain recombines TRBV4-3 with TRBJ1-1; a possible D gene is TRBD1 (6 bases). This CDR3 region has 15 residues. Per the germline V gene, CDR1 is LGHNA and CDR2 is YSLEER. V was trimmed by 1 base and J by 1 base, leaving 10 bases between them. The CDR3 sequence: CASSQVETGNTEAFF. The CDR3, as DNA: TGCGCCAGCAGCCAAGTAGAGACAGGGAACACTGAAGCTTTCTTT.

The chain carries TRBV4-3 and TRBJ2-2; 8 bases fit TRBD1. V lost 6 bases and J lost 6; bases outside the gene matches: 15. CDR1 and CDR2 from the germline V gene are LGHNA and YSLEER. The length of the CDR3 is 17 residues. DNA of the CDR3: TGCGCCAGCAGTCGTCTGACAGGGGTAATTAGTTCCGGGGAGCTGTTTTTT. Protein product: CASSRLTGVISSGELFF.

The gene calls are TRBV28 and TRBJ1-6; 8 bases align to TRBD1. The CDR3 has 15 amino acids. The V segment lost 6 bases and the J segment 9 bases; nucleotides outside the gene matches: 10. Germline values: CDR1 MDHEN, CDR2 SYDVKM. CDR3 loop: CASRYRQGIGSPLHF. The CDR3 DNA reads TGTGCCAGCAGATATCGACAGGGGATCGGTTCACCCCTCCACTTT.

The chain employs TRBV27 and TRBJ2-1; 10 bases are shared with TRBD2. The CDR3 is 16 amino acids. V gave up 2 bases and J gave up 3 bases; unmatched junction bases: 4. The V gene's germline CDR1 is MNHEY and CDR2 SMNVEV (reference sequence). The CDR3 bases are TGTGCCAGCAGTTTAATTCCTAGCGGGGGCTACAATGAGCAGTTCTTC. Amino acids: CASSLIPSGGYNEQFF.

The rearrangement uses TRBV2 and TRBJ2-3; no definite D call. This CDR3 spans 13 amino acids. V was pared by 8 bases and J by 0 bases, with 9 bases between. In germline, CDR1 is SNHLY, CDR2 FYNNEI. The CDR3 is CASPKASTDTQYF. The CDR3 coding sequence is TGTGCCAGCCCCAAGGCTAGCACAGATACGCAGTATTTT.

With regard to this clone: The same CDR3 is also encoded by other DNA sequences in this sample. The V call is TRBV28, the J call TRBJ2-1; 10 bases fit TRBD2. J gave up 6 bases and V 4 bases, and 3 bases lay outside the gene matches. Germline loops: CDR1 MDHEN, CDR2 SYDVKM. The CDR3 length is 14 residues. The chain's CDR3 is CASSSSGGPNEQFF. CDR3 in DNA: TGTGCCAGCAGTTCTAGCGGGGGCCCCAATGAGCAGTTCTTC.

This chain's CDR3 is CASRGDRGLYYEQYF. The DNA for the CDR3 is TGTGCCAGCAGGGGGGACAGGGGGTTGTACTACGAGCAGTACTTC. The chain combines TRBV28 with TRBJ2-7, with 11 nucleotides matching TRBD1. V gave up 6 bases and J gave up 3 bases; unmatched junction bases: 7. The germline CDR1 and CDR2 sequences are MDHEN and SYDVKM. The CDR3 spans 15 residues. The entire variable domain, with the rest obtained from reference TRBV28 and TRBJ2-7, is as follows: DVKVTQSSRYLVKRTGEKVFLECVQDMDHENMFWYRQDPGLGLRLIYFSYDVKMKEKGDIPEGYSVSREKKERFSLILESASTNQTSMYLCASRGDRGLYYEQYFGPGTRLTVT.

The chain combines TRBV27 with TRBJ2-7, with D possibly matching TRBD2 (6 bases). Germline loops: CDR1 MNHEY, CDR2 SMNVEV (reference sequence). The ends were cut back, 5 bases at V and 5 bases at J, with 19 bases in the middle. The CDR3 is made up of 15 amino acids. CDR3 sequence (DNA): TGTGCCAGCAGTGCGCGACCCGGGAGCCTCGACGAGCAGTACTTC. Translating gives CASSARPGSLDEQYF.

The chain combines TRBV10-3 with TRBJ1-4, with no clear D. The V gene's germline CDR1 is ENHRY and CDR2 SYGVKD. This CDR3 comprises 11 residues. Trimming cost V 10 bases and J 8 bases, with 11 bases left between them. The CDR3 DNA is TGTGCCACCCGCATAGGCGAAAAACTGTTTTTT. This codes for CATRIGEKLFF.

This sequence joins TRBV5-6 and TRBJ2-1, with TRBD2 identical over 10 bases. The J segment lost 9 bases and the V segment lost 4 bases, leaving 10 bases of the junction unmatched. The CDR3 has 15 residues. Germline V lookup: CDR1 SGHDT, CDR2 YYEEEE. The CDR3 is CASSATGTSEAEQFF. CDR3 sequence (DNA): TGTGCCAGCAGCGCCACCGGGACTAGCGAGGCTGAGCAGTTCTTC.

On this clone: The sample holds other DNA sequences that translate to the same CDR3. The chain carries TRBV7-2 and TRBJ2-7, with a possible D match to TRBD2 (5 bases). V lost 4 bases and J 3 bases, leaving 16 bases between the germline ends. Germline V CDR1 and CDR2: SGHTA, FQGNSA. The CDR3 contains 15 residues. In DNA form, the CDR3 reads TGTGCCAGCAGCTCAGTCGGTGGAGGAAGCTACGAGCAGTACTTC. It encodes CASSSVGGGSYEQYF.

The chain recombines TRBV7-9 with TRBJ2-1; 9 bases align to TRBD2. CDR1 and CDR2 from the germline V gene are SEHNR and FQNEAQ (reference sequence). The ends lost 5 bases at V and 2 bases at J; junction bases unmatched: 16. The CDR3 totals 19 residues. CDR3 nucleotides: TGTGCCAGCAGCCCCCCCCTTATGGTAGCGGGAGCGGCCTACAATGAGCAGTTCTTC. Translating it yields CASSPPLMVAGAAYNEQFF.

This chain links TRBV9 with TRBJ2-7; D might be TRBD1 or TRBD2, each matching 6 bases. Trimming removed 0 bases from V and 3 bases from J, with 10 bases in between. CDR1 is SGDLS and CDR2 is YYNGEE in the germline V gene. The CDR3 consists of 14 residues. The CDR3 protein is CASSVAEGGYEQYF. The CDR3 bases are TGTGCCAGCAGCGTAGCTGAGGGGGGCTACGAGCAGTACTTC.